This T cell receptor beta chain derives from a study of T cell responses to AZD1222 COVID-19 vaccine. General observations from the study: Possibly, clonal diversity was underestimated; donors were largely white British and included more females. Repertoire sampling happened only post peak T cell response.

The CDR3 contains 15 residues. Germline trimming cut 3 bases from V and 5 bases from J; bases unmatched to any gene: 8. The germline CDR1 and CDR2 sequences are MNHEY and SMNVEV (reference sequence). About this clone: Its specificity is unknown.

Using immunoSEQ multiplex PCR, the repertoire was profiled, and TCRdb retains in-frame clones only, with some absent. Seen here are about 180,000 clones, 88% observed once, and the top ten hold approximately 0.5%. J is TRBJ2-5 and V is TRBV27, with 8 bases fitting TRBD2. This receptor was identified in an adult in good health. The sequencing here drew on peripheral blood, taken on day 0 of AZD1222 vaccination. The CDR3 nucleotides read TGTGCCAGCAGTTTTCGGGGGGGGGTCCAGGAGACCCAGTACTTC. Translated: CASSFRGGVQETQYF.